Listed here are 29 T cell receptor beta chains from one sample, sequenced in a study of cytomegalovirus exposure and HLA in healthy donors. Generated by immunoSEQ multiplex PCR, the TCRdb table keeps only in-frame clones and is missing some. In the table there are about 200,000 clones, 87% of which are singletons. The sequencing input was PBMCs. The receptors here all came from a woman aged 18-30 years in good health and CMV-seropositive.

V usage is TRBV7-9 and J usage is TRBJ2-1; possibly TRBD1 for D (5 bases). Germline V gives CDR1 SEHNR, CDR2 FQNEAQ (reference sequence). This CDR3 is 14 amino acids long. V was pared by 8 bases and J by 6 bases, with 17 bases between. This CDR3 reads CASGGDSNFNEQFF. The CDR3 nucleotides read TGTGCCAGCGGTGGAGACAGTAATTTCAATGAGCAGTTCTTC.

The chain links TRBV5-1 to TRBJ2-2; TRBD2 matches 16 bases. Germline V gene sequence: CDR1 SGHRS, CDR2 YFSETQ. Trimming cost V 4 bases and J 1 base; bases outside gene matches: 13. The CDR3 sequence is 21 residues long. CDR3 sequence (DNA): TGCGCCAGCAGCCTGAAGACACCGGGACTAGCGGGAGGGGGGAACACCGGGGAGCTGTTTTTT. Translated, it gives CASSLKTPGLAGGGNTGELFF.

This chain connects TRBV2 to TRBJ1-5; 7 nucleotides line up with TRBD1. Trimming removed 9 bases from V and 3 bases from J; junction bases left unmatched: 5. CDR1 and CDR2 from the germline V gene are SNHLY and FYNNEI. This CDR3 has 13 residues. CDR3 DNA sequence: TGTGCCAGGGGGGACAGACTCAATCAGCCCCAGCATTTT. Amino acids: CARGDRLNQPQHF.

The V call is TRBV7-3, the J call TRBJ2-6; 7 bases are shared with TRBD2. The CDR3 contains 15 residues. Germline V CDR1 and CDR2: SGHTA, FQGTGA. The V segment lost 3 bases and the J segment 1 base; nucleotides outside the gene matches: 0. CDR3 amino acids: CASSLGGSGANVLTF. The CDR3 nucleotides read TGTGCCAGCAGCTTGGGGGGGTCTGGGGCCAACGTCCTGACTTTC.

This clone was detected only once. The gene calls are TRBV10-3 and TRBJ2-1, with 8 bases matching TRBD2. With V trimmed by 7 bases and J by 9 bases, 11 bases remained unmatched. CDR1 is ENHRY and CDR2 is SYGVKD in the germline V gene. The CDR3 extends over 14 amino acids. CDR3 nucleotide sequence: TGTGCCATCAAGCCAGCGGGAGAAAACAGTGAGCAGTTCTTC. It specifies CAIKPAGENSEQFF.

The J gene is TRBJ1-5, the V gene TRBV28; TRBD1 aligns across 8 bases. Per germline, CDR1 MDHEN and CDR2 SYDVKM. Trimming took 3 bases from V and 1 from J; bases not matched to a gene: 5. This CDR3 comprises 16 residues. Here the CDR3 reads CASSFRQGRSNQPQHF. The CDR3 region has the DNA TGTGCCAGCAGTTTTAGACAGGGGAGAAGCAATCAGCCCCAGCATTTT.

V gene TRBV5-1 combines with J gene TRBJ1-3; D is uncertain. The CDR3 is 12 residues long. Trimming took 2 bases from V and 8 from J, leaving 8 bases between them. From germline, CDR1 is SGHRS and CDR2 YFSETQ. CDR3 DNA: TGCGCCAGCAGCTTTGGCGGGGACACCATATATTTT. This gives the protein CASSFGGDTIYF. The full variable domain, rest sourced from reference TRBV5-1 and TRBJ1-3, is KAGVTQTPRYLIKTRGQQVTLSCSPISGHRSVSWYQQTPGQGLQFLFEYFSETQRNKGNFPGRFSGRQFSNSRSEMNVSTLELGDSALYLCASSFGGDTIYFGEGSWLTVV.

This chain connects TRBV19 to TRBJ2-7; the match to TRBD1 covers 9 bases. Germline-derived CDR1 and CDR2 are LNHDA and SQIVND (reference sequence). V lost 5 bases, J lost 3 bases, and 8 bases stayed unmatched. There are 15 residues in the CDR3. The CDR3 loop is CASSAAGTGFYEQYF. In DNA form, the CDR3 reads TGTGCCAGTAGTGCAGCCGGGACAGGGTTCTACGAGCAGTACTTC.

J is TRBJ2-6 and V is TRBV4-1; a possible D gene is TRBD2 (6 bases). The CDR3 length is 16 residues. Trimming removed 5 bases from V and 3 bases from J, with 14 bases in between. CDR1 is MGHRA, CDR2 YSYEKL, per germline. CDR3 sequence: CASSSGVQGGANVLTF. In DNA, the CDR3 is TGCGCCAGCAGCTCGGGGGTTCAGGGTGGGGCCAACGTCCTGACTTTC.

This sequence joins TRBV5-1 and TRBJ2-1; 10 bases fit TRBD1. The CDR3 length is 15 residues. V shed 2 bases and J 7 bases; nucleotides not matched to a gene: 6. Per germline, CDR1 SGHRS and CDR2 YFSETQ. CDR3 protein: CASSFDRGLGNEQFF. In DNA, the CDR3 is TGCGCCAGCAGCTTTGACAGGGGGCTAGGAAATGAGCAGTTCTTC.

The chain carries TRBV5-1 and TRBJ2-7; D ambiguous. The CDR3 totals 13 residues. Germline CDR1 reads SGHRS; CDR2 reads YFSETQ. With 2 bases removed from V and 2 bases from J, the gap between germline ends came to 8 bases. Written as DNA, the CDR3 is TGCGCCAGCAGCTTACAGAACCCCTACGAGCAGTACTTC. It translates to CASSLQNPYEQYF.

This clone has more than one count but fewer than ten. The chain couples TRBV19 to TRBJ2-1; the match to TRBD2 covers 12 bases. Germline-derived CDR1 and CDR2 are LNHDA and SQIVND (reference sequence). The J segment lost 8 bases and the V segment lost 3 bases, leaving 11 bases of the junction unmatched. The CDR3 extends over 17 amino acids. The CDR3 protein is CASSIPSTSGSGYEQFF. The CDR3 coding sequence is TGTGCCAGTAGTATCCCCTCGACTAGCGGGAGTGGCTATGAGCAGTTCTTC. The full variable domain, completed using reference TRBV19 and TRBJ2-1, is DGGITQSPKYLFRKEGQNVTLSCEQNLNHDAMYWYRQDPGQGLRLIYYSQIVNDFQKGDIAEGYSVSREKKESFPLTVTSAQKNPTAFYLCASSIPSTSGSGYEQFFGPGTRLTVL.

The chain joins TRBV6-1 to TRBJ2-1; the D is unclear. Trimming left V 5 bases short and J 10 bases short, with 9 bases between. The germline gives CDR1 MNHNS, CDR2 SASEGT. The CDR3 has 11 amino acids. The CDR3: CASSSRLEQFF. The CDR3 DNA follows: TGTGCCAGCAGTTCACGCCTAGAGCAGTTCTTC.

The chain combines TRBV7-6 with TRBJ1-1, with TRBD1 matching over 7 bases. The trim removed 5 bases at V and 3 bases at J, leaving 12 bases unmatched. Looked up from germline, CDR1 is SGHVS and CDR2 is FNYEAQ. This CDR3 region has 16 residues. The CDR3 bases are TGTGCCAGCAGCCGAACACGAGGGGGCCGGGACACTGAAGCTTTCTTT. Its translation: CASSRTRGGRDTEAFF.

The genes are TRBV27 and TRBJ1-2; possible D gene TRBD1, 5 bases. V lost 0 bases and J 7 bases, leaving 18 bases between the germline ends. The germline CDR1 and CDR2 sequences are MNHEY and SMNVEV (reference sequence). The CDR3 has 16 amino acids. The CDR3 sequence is CASSLSRGQGMGGYTF. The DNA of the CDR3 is TGTGCCAGCAGTTTATCGAGAGGCCAGGGAATGGGTGGCTACACCTTC.

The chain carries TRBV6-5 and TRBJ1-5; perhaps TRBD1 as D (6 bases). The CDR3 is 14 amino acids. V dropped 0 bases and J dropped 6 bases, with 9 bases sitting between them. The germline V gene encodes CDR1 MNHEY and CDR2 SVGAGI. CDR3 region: CASSYSTGSQPQHF. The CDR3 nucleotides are TGTGCCAGCAGTTACTCGACAGGTTCTCAGCCCCAGCATTTT.

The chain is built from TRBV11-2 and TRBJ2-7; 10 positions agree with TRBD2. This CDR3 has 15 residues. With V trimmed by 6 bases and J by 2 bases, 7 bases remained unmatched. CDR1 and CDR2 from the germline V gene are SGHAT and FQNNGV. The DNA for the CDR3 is TGTGCCAGCAGACCTAGCGGGAGCCCGGCCTACGAGCAGTACTTC. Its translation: CASRPSGSPAYEQYF.

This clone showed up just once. CDR3 DNA: TGTGCCAGCAGTTTATCAACAGGGTACCCCTACGAGCAGTACTTC. Translated: CASSLSTGYPYEQYF. This chain connects TRBV28 to TRBJ2-7; D might be TRBD1 (6 bases). CDR1 is MDHEN, CDR2 SYDVKM, per germline. V lost 1 base, J lost 2 bases, and 12 bases lay in between. This CDR3 has 15 residues.

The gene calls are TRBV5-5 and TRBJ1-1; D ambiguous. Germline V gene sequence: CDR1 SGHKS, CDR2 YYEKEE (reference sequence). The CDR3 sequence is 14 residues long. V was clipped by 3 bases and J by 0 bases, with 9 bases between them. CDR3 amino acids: CASSSHFLNTEAFF. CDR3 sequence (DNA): TGTGCCAGCAGCTCCCACTTCCTGAACACTGAAGCTTTCTTT.

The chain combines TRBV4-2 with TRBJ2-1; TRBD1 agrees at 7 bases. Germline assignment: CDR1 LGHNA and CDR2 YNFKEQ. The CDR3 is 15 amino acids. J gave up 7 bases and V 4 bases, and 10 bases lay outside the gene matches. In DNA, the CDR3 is TGTGCCAGCAGCCTCCCAGACAGGGAATGGAATGAGCAGTTCTTC. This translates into CASSLPDREWNEQFF.

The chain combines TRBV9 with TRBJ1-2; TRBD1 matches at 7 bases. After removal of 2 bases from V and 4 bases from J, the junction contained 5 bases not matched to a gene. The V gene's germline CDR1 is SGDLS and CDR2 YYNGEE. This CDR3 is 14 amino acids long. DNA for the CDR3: TGTGCCAGCAGCGTCACAGGGGATGGCTATGGCTACACCTTC. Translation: CASSVTGDGYGYTF.

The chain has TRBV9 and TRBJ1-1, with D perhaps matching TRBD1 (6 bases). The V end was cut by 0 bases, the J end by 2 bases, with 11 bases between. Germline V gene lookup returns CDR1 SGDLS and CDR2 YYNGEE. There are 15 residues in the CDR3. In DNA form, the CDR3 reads TGTGCCAGCAGCGTAGCCCCCAGGGGTAACACTGAAGCTTTCTTT. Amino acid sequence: CASSVAPRGNTEAFF.

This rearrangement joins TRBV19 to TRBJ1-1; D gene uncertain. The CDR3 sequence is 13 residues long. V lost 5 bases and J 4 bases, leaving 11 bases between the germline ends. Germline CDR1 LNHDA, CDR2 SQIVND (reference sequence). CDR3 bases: TGTGCCAGTAGTTTAGGGTCGGGCACTGAAGCTTTCTTT. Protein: CASSLGSGTEAFF.

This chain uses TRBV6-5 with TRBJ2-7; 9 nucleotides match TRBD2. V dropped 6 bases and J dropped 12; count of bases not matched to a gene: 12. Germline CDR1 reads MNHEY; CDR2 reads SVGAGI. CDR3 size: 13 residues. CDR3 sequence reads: CASSDGSSGTWYF. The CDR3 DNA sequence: TGTGCCAGCAGCGACGGGTCTAGCGGGACGTGGTACTTC.

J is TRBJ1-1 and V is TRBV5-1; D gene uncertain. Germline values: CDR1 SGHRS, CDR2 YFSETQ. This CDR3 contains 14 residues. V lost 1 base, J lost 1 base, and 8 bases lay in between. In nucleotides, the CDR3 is TGCGCCAGCAGCTTGTTCGTGTCGAACACTGAAGCTTTCTTT. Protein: CASSLFVSNTEAFF.

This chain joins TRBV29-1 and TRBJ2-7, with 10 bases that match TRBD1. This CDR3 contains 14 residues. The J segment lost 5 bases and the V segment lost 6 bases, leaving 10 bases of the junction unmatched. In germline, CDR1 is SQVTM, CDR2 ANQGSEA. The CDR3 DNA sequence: TGCAGCGTCACTCCCCCGGACAGGGGGGACGAGCAGTACTTC. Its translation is CSVTPPDRGDEQYF.

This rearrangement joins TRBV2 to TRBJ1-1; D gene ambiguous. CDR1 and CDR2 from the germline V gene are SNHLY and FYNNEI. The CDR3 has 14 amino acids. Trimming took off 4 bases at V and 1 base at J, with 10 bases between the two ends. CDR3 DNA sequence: TGTGCCAGCAGTGTTGGCTTCAGGAACACTGAAGCTTTCTTT. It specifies CASSVGFRNTEAFF.

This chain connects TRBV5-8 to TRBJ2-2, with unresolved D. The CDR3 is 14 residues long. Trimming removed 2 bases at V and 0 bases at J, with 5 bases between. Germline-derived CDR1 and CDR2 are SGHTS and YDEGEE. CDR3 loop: CASSFSPNTGELFF. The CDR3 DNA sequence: TGTGCCAGCAGCTTTTCTCCGAACACCGGGGAGCTGTTTTTT.

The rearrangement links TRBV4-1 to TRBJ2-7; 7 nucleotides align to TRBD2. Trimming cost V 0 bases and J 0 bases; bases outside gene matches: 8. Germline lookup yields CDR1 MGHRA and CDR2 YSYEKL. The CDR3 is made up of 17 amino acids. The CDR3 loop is CASSQDKRTSDSYEQYF. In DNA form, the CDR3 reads TGCGCCAGCAGCCAAGATAAGCGCACTAGCGACTCCTACGAGCAGTACTTC.